The 32 T cell receptor beta chains in this list originate from one sample, sequenced in a study of CD8 T cells in ankylosing spondylitis. Study results and limitations: A TCR beta motif made of fewer than 10 highly homologous variants seemed typical of ankylosing spondylitis blood.

These receptors are not linked to any known antigen. TCRdb redid the calling of the 5' RACE reads with MiXCR, one entry per CDR3 protein. The profile covers about 840,000 distinct CDR3 sequences, with about 12% appearing a single time and about 0.49% taken by the ten largest. The sample was blood, either unsorted or a sorted T cell fraction (not recorded which). These receptors originate from a male donor with ankylosing spondylitis.

This clonotype was detected many times. The V call is TRBV29-1, the J call TRBJ2-7; D unclear. The germline gives CDR1 SQVTM, CDR2 ANQGSEA. This CDR3 has 14 residues. V lost 0 bases and J lost 2, with 11 bases in between. This CDR3 reads CSVEDSGRTYEQYF. CDR3 in DNA: TGCAGCGTTGAAGATAGTGGACGGACCTACGAGCAGTACTTC.

The chain carries TRBV4-1 and TRBJ2-7, with 8 bases identical to TRBD1. CDR3 size: 15 residues. V trimming: 6 bases; J trimming: 1 base; junction bases outside the gene matches: 8. Germline V gene sequence: CDR1 MGHRA, CDR2 YSYEKL. The CDR3 spells CASRGATGGSYEQYF. CDR3 nucleotide sequence: TGCGCCAGCAGAGGGGCCACAGGGGGTTCCTACGAGCAGTACTTC.

The chain is built from TRBV10-3 and TRBJ1-2; TRBD1 aligns across 8 bases. The V segment lost 7 bases and the J segment 3 bases; nucleotides outside the gene matches: 7. Germline V gene data show CDR1 as ENHRY and CDR2 as SYGVKD. The CDR3 totals 14 residues. The CDR3 coding sequence is TGTGCCATCACCCCGGACAGGGACGACTATGGCTACACCTTC. Its translation is CAITPDRDDYGYTF.

The chain carries TRBV20-1 and TRBJ1-4; D gene ambiguous. There are 15 residues in the CDR3. V was pared by 0 bases and J by 7 bases, with 15 bases between. Germline values: CDR1 DFQATT, CDR2 SNEGSKA (reference sequence). CDR3 amino acids: CSARERRTGGEKLFF. The CDR3, as DNA: TGCAGTGCTAGAGAAAGGAGGACGGGAGGTGAAAAACTGTTTTTT.

This clonotype appeared many times. The chain uses TRBV6-1 and TRBJ2-3; unclear D gene. The CDR3 extends over 11 amino acids. With 2 bases removed from V and 6 bases from J, the gap between germline ends came to 3 bases. Germline lookup yields CDR1 MNHNS and CDR2 SASEGT. CDR3 amino acids: CASSERDTQYF. Written as DNA, the CDR3 is TGTGCCAGCAGTGAACGGGATACGCAGTATTTT.

This clonotype was detected many times. The chain has TRBV5-1 and TRBJ2-1; no clear D. The length of the CDR3 is 15 residues. Germline CDR1 reads SGHRS; CDR2 reads YFSETQ. V gave up 0 bases and J gave up 4 bases, with 11 bases separating them. The CDR3 reads CASSLGGQPYNEQFF. Here the CDR3 DNA reads TGCGCCAGCAGCTTGGGGGGTCAACCTTACAATGAGCAGTTCTTC.

This clonotype appeared a few times. This sequence joins TRBV29-1 and TRBJ2-3; 14 nucleotides agree with TRBD2. The CDR3 is 17 amino acids. V lost 6 bases and J lost 1; bases outside the gene matches: 9. Germline CDR1 reads SQVTM; CDR2 reads ANQGSEA. The DNA for the CDR3 is TGCAGCGTCCTTCCTTGGGGACTAGCGGGAGGCACAGATACGCAGTATTTT. Translated: CSVLPWGLAGGTDTQYF.

This clonotype appeared many times. The gene calls are TRBV29-1 and TRBJ2-1; either TRBD1 or TRBD2 may supply D (5 bases each). The CDR3 is 13 residues long. The V and J ends lost 4 bases and 4 bases respectively, with 11 bases between them. Germline lookup yields CDR1 SQVTM and CDR2 ANQGSEA. The DNA for the CDR3 is TGCAGCGTTGGGGACCAACCATACAATGAGCAGTTCTTC. Translated, it gives CSVGDQPYNEQFF.

The chain recombines TRBV6-5 with TRBJ2-2; D gene ambiguous. The CDR3 contains 15 residues. Trimming stripped 2 bases from V and 3 bases from J, with 10 bases between. Germline CDR1 is MNHEY and CDR2 is SVGAGI. CDR3 protein: CASSYGQVYTGELFF. DNA of the CDR3: TGTGCCAGCAGTTACGGGCAGGTATACACCGGGGAGCTGTTTTTT.

The rearrangement uses TRBV20-1 and TRBJ2-4; 13 bases align to TRBD2. The ends lost 6 bases at V and 8 bases at J; junction bases unmatched: 7. In germline, CDR1 is DFQATT, CDR2 SNEGSKA (reference sequence). The CDR3 length is 14 residues. Written as DNA, the CDR3 is TGCAGTGCCGTCCGGACTAGCGGGAGATACATTCAGTACTTC. Its translation is CSAVRTSGRYIQYF.

J is TRBJ2-7 and V is TRBV7-9; D possibly corresponds to TRBD1 (6 bases). Trimming shortened V by 5 bases and J by 6 bases, and 11 bases separated the two germline ends. Germline assignment: CDR1 SEHNR and CDR2 FQNEAQ (reference sequence). This CDR3 contains 12 residues. CDR3 nucleotides: TGTGCCAGCAGCCGTACAGGGCGCGAGCAGTACTTC. Translation gives CASSRTGREQYF.

This clonotype was detected only a few times. The rearrangement joins TRBV7-8 to TRBJ2-7; tentatively, D is TRBD2 (5 bases). Germline V gene data show CDR1 as SGHVS and CDR2 as FQNEAQ. The CDR3 runs to 15 residues. Trimming took off 2 bases at V and 0 bases at J, with 11 bases between the two ends. The CDR3: CASSLRDFASYEQYF. DNA of the CDR3: TGTGCCAGCAGCTTACGGGATTTTGCCTCCTACGAGCAGTACTTC.

At least ten counts were recorded for this clonotype. This CDR3 reads CASRAQGNQPQHF. Here the CDR3 DNA reads TGTGCCAGCCGGGCGCAGGGCAATCAGCCCCAGCATTTT. V and J are TRBV7-2 and TRBJ1-5, with D unclear. V lost 8 bases and J 2 bases, leaving 10 bases between the germline ends. The CDR3 spans 13 residues. Germline CDR1 SGHTA, CDR2 FQGNSA.

This clonotype has just a few counts. The chain has TRBV6-1 and TRBJ2-5; TRBD1 matches 9 bases. CDR3 length: 15 amino acids. Germline CDR1 MNHNS, CDR2 SASEGT. Trimming at V came to 6 bases and at J to 1 base, leaving 6 bases not matched to a gene. CDR3 residues: CASRNDRGIQETQYF. CDR3 in DNA: TGTGCCAGCAGGAACGACAGGGGGATCCAAGAGACCCAGTACTTC.

The rearrangement joins TRBV7-2 to TRBJ1-2; 9 bases match TRBD1. The V gene's germline CDR1 is SGHTA and CDR2 FQGNSA. The V segment lost 1 base and the J segment 8 bases; nucleotides outside the gene matches: 11. The CDR3 consists of 16 residues. This CDR3 reads CASSLGGDRERIGYTF. The CDR3 bases are TGTGCCAGCAGCTTAGGGGGGGACAGGGAGAGGATCGGCTACACCTTC.

The chain is built from TRBV6-1 and TRBJ2-7; TRBD1 agrees at 10 bases. V was clipped by 6 bases and J by 3 bases; unmatched bases: 11. From germline, CDR1 is MNHNS and CDR2 SASEGT. The CDR3 length is 16 residues. This CDR3 reads CASRRKGTGANYEQYF. DNA of the CDR3: TGTGCCAGCAGACGTAAAGGGACAGGGGCTAACTACGAGCAGTACTTC.

This clonotype was observed a single time. The chain employs TRBV30 and TRBJ2-3; TRBD2 might be the D (6 bases). Trimming removed 4 bases at V and 5 bases at J, with 19 bases between. The CDR3 is 15 residues long. Germline loops: CDR1 GTSNPN, CDR2 SVGIG (reference sequence). The CDR3 is CAWTSLGGPRDTQYF. Written as DNA, the CDR3 is TGTGCCTGGACCTCACTCGGGGGACCCAGAGATACGCAGTATTTT.

Many counts were recorded for this clonotype. This chain joins TRBV20-1 and TRBJ1-4; D remains ambiguous. CDR3 size: 13 residues. V gave up 5 bases and J gave up 8 bases, with 15 bases separating them. Germline values: CDR1 DFQATT, CDR2 SNEGSKA (reference sequence). The DNA of the CDR3 is TGCAGTGCTTCCCGGATGGTCGAGGAAAAACTGTTTTTT. Translated: CSASRMVEEKLFF.

This clonotype came up a few times. The rearrangement uses TRBV29-1 and TRBJ1-1; D unclear. Germline V gene data show CDR1 as SQVTM and CDR2 as ANQGSEA. V lost 4 bases to trimming and J lost 2 bases, with 11 bases between them. The CDR3 runs 13 residues. CDR3 in DNA: TGCAGCGTTGGATGGTTATACAACACTGAAGCTTTCTTT. Amino acid sequence: CSVGWLYNTEAFF.

This clonotype was seen only a few times. The rearrangement joins TRBV20-1 to TRBJ1-4, with D possibly matching TRBD1 (6 bases). The CDR3 is made up of 14 amino acids. Germline V CDR1 and CDR2: DFQATT, SNEGSKA (reference sequence). V was trimmed by 0 bases and J by 8 bases, leaving 13 bases between them. DNA for the CDR3: TGCAGTGCTAGAGATCTGACAGGAGGGGAAAAACTGTTTTTT. Translated, it gives CSARDLTGGEKLFF.

This clonotype has at least ten counts. This chain connects TRBV7-2 to TRBJ2-1; 13 nucleotides align to TRBD2. The trim removed 2 bases at V and 10 bases at J, leaving 2 bases unmatched. This CDR3 comprises 14 residues. CDR1 and CDR2 from the germline V gene are SGHTA and FQGNSA. The CDR3 is CASSLRGLAGEQFF. As DNA, the CDR3 is TGTGCCAGCAGCTTAAGGGGACTAGCGGGAGAGCAGTTCTTC.

This clonotype has just a few counts. The chain combines TRBV4-1 with TRBJ1-5, with a weak D call TRBD1 (5 bases). The V gene's germline CDR1 is MGHRA and CDR2 YSYEKL. This CDR3 spans 16 amino acids. Trimming removed 1 base from V and 2 bases from J, with 12 bases in between. The CDR3 loop is CASSQVPGTGNQPQHF. DNA of the CDR3: TGCGCCAGCAGCCAAGTGCCGGGGACTGGCAATCAGCCCCAGCATTTT.

V is TRBV24-1 and J is TRBJ1-5; a possible D gene is TRBD1 (6 bases). Germline lookup yields CDR1 KGHDR and CDR2 SFDVKD. Trimming shortened V by 3 bases and J by 9 bases, and 14 bases separated the two germline ends. The CDR3 is made up of 14 amino acids. The CDR3 DNA follows: TGTGCCACCAGTGATCGGACAGTCGAAGGGCCCCAGCATTTT. Amino acid sequence: CATSDRTVEGPQHF.

This clonotype was picked up one time. The CDR3 nucleotides are TGTGCCAGCAGTTTCCAGCTGGTTGGCTACGAGCAGTACTTC. Amino acid sequence: CASSFQLVGYEQYF. This chain links TRBV27 with TRBJ2-7; D is unclear. CDR1 and CDR2 (germline): MNHEY, SMNVEV (reference sequence). V lost 3 bases to trimming and J lost 3 bases, with 12 bases between them. This CDR3 comprises 14 residues.

On this clonotype itself: One junction end disagrees with the germline gene, perhaps due to a read error. The J gene is TRBJ2-1, the V gene TRBV4-2; D might be TRBD1 (5 bases). From germline, CDR1 is LGHNA and CDR2 YNFKEQ. The CDR3 length is 13 residues. CDR3 DNA sequence: TGTGCCATCAGCCTGGGGCGTCGCAATGAGCAGTTCTTC. Its translation: CAISLGRRNEQFF.

V gene TRBV5-5 combines with J gene TRBJ2-2; D gene uncertain. The CDR3 covers 14 residues. The germline V gene encodes CDR1 SGHKS and CDR2 YYEKEE (reference sequence). V shed 1 base and J shed 4 bases, with 8 bases lying between them. CDR3 region: CASSLRQLTGELFF. CDR3 nucleotides: TGTGCCAGCAGCTTGCGGCAGCTCACCGGGGAGCTGTTTTTT.

Only a few counts were recorded for this clonotype. The CDR3 DNA is TGCGCCAGCAGCTTTAGCGGGAATCGCGAGACCCAGTACTTC. Residues: CASSFSGNRETQYF. V usage is TRBV5-1 and J usage is TRBJ2-5; TRBD2 aligns across 8 bases. CDR3 length: 14 residues. From germline, CDR1 is SGHRS and CDR2 YFSETQ. V lost 2 bases and J lost 5; bases outside the gene matches: 5.

This clonotype appeared a few times. This chain connects TRBV27 to TRBJ2-1; D is perhaps TRBD2 (5 bases). Germline V gene sequence: CDR1 MNHEY, CDR2 SMNVEV (reference sequence). Trimming pared 10 bases from V and 4 bases from J, leaving 17 bases between. The CDR3 runs 14 residues. The CDR3 here is CATSGGPGYNEQFF. The CDR3 bases are TGTGCCACGAGTGGCGGGCCTGGTTACAATGAGCAGTTCTTC.

The rearrangement uses TRBV7-9 and TRBJ1-1; no firm D call. Germline CDR1 is SEHNR and CDR2 is FQNEAQ (reference sequence). The CDR3 totals 15 residues. V was cut by 1 base and J by 0 bases, with 9 bases left in between. CDR3 nucleotides: TGTGCCAGCAGCTTAGGACGCAGGTTGAACACTGAAGCTTTCTTT. Protein sequence: CASSLGRRLNTEAFF.

This clonotype was recorded a few times. This chain uses TRBV20-1 with TRBJ2-3, with 7 bases fitting TRBD2. This CDR3 is built from 14 residues. After removal of 1 base from V and 6 bases from J, the junction contained 7 bases not matched to a gene. CDR1 DFQATT and CDR2 SNEGSKA come from the germline V gene (reference sequence). This CDR3 is CSARASGAGDTQYF. The CDR3 DNA follows: TGCAGTGCTAGAGCCTCAGGAGCGGGGGATACGCAGTATTTT.

The V gene is TRBV12-3 or TRBV12-4, the J gene TRBJ1-2; 7 bases align to TRBD1. The CDR3 covers 13 residues. V lost 2 bases and J lost 8; bases outside the gene matches: 5. The CDR3 region is CASSLKRGHGYTF. CDR3 in DNA: TGTGCCAGCAGTTTAAAGAGGGGGCACGGCTACACCTTC.

This clonotype was detected many times. This chain uses TRBV29-1 with TRBJ2-7, with D maybe TRBD2 (5 bases). CDR3 size: 13 residues. Per germline, CDR1 SQVTM and CDR2 ANQGSEA. The V end lost 0 bases, the J end lost 5 bases, and 11 bases lay between the germline ends. The CDR3 nucleotides are TGCAGCGTTGAAGACGTTCGGCGGGACGAGCAGTACTTC. Translated, it gives CSVEDVRRDEQYF.